This T cell receptor (beta chain) was identified in a study of post-analysis software for immune sequencing data. Germline CDR1 MNHNS, CDR2 SASEGT. The CDR3 runs to 14 residues. With 5 bases clipped from V and 8 bases from J, the junction kept 5 bases outside the gene matches. Incorporated into the TCR beta cDNA libraries were unique molecular identifiers, which served to reduce PCR and sequencing biases. Via MiXCR, TCRdb re-called the PCR reads, giving one row per CDR3 protein. The data show under 200,000 distinct CDR3 sequences, about 34% seen once. By proportion, this clonotype is medium-sized. Sequences were derived from blood, sampled after autologous hematopoietic stem cell transplantation. The V call is TRBV6-1, the J call TRBJ2-1; 11 positions match TRBD2. This clonotype originated in a girl aged 5 to 17 with multiple sclerosis. The CDR3 DNA is TGTGCCAGCAGTACTAGCGGGAGTCCCCATGAGCAGTTCTTC. Residues: CASSTSGSPHEQFF.